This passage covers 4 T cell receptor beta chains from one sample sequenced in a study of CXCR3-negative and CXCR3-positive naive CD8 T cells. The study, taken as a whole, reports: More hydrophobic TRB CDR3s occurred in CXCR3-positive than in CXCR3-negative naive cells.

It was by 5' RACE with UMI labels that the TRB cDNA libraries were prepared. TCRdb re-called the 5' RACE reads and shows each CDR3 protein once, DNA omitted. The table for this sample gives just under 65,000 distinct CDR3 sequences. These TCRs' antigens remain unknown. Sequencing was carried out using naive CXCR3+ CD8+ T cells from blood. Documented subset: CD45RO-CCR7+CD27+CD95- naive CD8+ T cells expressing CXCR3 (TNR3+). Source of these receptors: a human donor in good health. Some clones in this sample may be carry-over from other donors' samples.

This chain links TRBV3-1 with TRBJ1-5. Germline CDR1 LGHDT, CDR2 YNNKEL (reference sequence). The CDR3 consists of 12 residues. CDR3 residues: CASSQLGQPQHF.

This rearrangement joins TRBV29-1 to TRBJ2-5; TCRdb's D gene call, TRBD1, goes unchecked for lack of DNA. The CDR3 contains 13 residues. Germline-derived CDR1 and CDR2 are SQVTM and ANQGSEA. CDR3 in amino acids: CSVGRDNQETQYF.

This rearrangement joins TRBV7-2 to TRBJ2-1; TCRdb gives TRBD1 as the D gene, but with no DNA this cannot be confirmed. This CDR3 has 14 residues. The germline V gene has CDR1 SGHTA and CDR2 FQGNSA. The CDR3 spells CASSLSGGAGEQFF. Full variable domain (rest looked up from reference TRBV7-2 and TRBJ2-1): GAGVSQSPSNKVTEKGKDVELRCDPISGHTALYWYRQSLGQGLEFLIYFQGNSAPDKSGLPSDRFSAERTGGSVSTLTIQRTQQEDSAVYLCASSLSGGAGEQFFGPGTRLTVL.

CDR3 protein: CASSDGLVREQFF. This chain links TRBV11-2 with TRBJ2-1; TCRdb calls TRBD2, which cannot be checked without DNA. The CDR3 totals 13 residues. Germline V gives CDR1 SGHAT, CDR2 FQNNGV. Together with reference TRBV11-2 and TRBJ2-1, the CDR3 gives the full variable domain: EAGVAQSPRYKIIEKRQSVAFWCNPISGHATLYWYQQILGQGPKLLIQFQNNGVVDDSQLPKDRFSAERLKGVDSTLKIQPAKLEDSAVYLCASSDGLVREQFFGPGTRLTVL.